A selection of T cell receptor beta chains follows, all from one sample in a study of T cells after yellow fever vaccination. Each CDR3 protein gets one entry after TCRdb re-called the 5' RACE reads with MiXCR. The sample has 150,000 to 200,000 distinct CDR3 sequences, approximately 6.2% seen once. Sequenced here: CD4+ T cells sorted from PBMCs, sampled on the day of the first yellow fever vaccination. The receptors were gathered from a man between 18 and 35 years old who received the YFV17D yellow fever vaccine. Both conserved end residues are part of each CDR3. A D gene is named only where the DNA matches it firmly. Some rows have no size entry. The others give once, few or many, or a class for an expanded clone.

size,D,V,J,DNA,CDR3
many,NA,TRBV5-1,TRBJ2-4,TGCGCCAGCAGCTTGGGGACAGCAAAAAACATTCAGTACTTC,CASSLGTAKNIQYF
many,NA,TRBV5-1,TRBJ2-1,TGCGCCAGCAGGCACCTTACTGGGGCGAGGTACAATGAGCAGTTCTTC,CASRHLTGARYNEQFF
NA,NA,TRBV9,TRBJ1-3,TGTGCCAGCAGCCAACAGGGTACTGGAAACACCATATATTTT,CASSQQGTGNTIYF
NA,TRBD2,TRBV3-1,TRBJ2-5,TGTGCCAGCAGCCAAGGCCCTAGCGGGGGTGTAGAGACCCAGTACTTC,CASSQGPSGGVETQYF
few,TRBD2,TRBV20-1,TRBJ2-7,TGCAGTGGACTAGCGGGGGGCCTTGCCTACGAGCAGTACTTC,CSGLAGGLAYEQYF
NA,TRBD1,TRBV7-9,TRBJ2-3,TGTGCCAGCAGCTCTGGACAGGCCTCCACAGATACGCAGTATTTT,CASSSGQASTDTQYF
many,TRBD1,TRBV4-3,TRBJ2-1,TGCGCCAGCAGCCGGGACAGCAATGAGCAGTTCTTC,CASSRDSNEQFF
many,NA,TRBV5-1,TRBJ2-3,TGCGCCAGCAGCTTCGGGGGCAGCACAGATACGCAGTATTTT,CASSFGGSTDTQYF
few,NA,TRBV5-1,TRBJ2-7,TGCGCCAGCAGCTTTGACGGGGGTGGCGAGCAGTACTTC,CASSFDGGGEQYF
many,NA,TRBV20-1,TRBJ2-3,TGCAGTGCCACGGACAGCACAGATACGCAGTATTTT,CSATDSTDTQYF
few,NA,TRBV4-3,TRBJ1-1,TGCGCCAGCAGCCAAGTATTCAGGAACACTGAAGCTTTCTTT,CASSQVFRNTEAFF
many,TRBD1,TRBV12-3/TRBV12-4,TRBJ2-7,TGTGCCAGCAGGCCTAACCGACAGGGTGTAGGGGACTACGAGCAGTACTTC,CASRPNRQGVGDYEQYF
many,TRBD2,TRBV20-1,TRBJ2-1,TGCAGTGCTAGCCTAACTAGCGGGGGGAATGGTGAGCAGTTCTTC,CSASLTSGGNGEQFF
NA,NA,TRBV11-2,TRBJ2-2,TGTGCCAGCAGCTTAGGGGGTAGCGCCGGGGAGCTGTTTTTT,CASSLGGSAGELFF
few,NA,TRBV9,TRBJ2-3,TGTGCCAGCAGTTTACAGGGATACACAGATACGCAGTATTTT,CASSLQGYTDTQYF
NA,NA,TRBV5-4,TRBJ2-4,TGTGCCAGCAGCTTTCTCGACGGCAAAAACATTCAGTACTTC,CASSFLDGKNIQYF
many,NA,TRBV7-9,TRBJ2-3,TGTGCCAGCAGCTATATAGATACGCAGTATTTT,CASSYIDTQYF
many,TRBD1,TRBV12-3/TRBV12-4,TRBJ2-1,TGTGCCAGCAGTCCCTCCCTGGGACAGGGGTTTTATGAGCAGTTCTTC,CASSPSLGQGFYEQFF
many,NA,TRBV19,TRBJ2-2,TGTGCCGGGTCTAGCACCGGGGAGCTGTTTTTT,CAGSSTGELFF
NA,NA,TRBV28,TRBJ2-6,TGTGCCAGCACGACACCTAGCTCTGGGGCCAACGTCCTGACTTTC,CASTTPSSGANVLTF
NA,NA,TRBV4-1,TRBJ2-1,TGCGCCAGCAGCCAAGGCGTCCTAGGTACGGTCGATGAGCAGTTCTTC,CASSQGVLGTVDEQFF
many,NA,TRBV10-2,TRBJ2-3,TGCGCCAGCAGTGCAATAGATACGCAGTATTTT,CASSAIDTQYF
few,NA,TRBV12-3/TRBV12-4,TRBJ1-4,TGTGCCAGCAGTACGGAGGTTGGAGGTGAAAAACTGTTTTTT,CASSTEVGGEKLFF
many,NA,TRBV3-1,TRBJ2-4,TGTGCCAGCAGCCAAGAGGGAGCCAAAAACATTCAGTACTTC,CASSQEGAKNIQYF
NA,TRBD1,TRBV5-4,TRBJ2-3,TGTGCCAGCAGCGTCGGACAGGGGCCAGATACGCAGTATTTT,CASSVGQGPDTQYF
few,NA,TRBV19,TRBJ1-2,TGTGCCAGTAGTACTCCCCGGGGTAACCCTGGCTACACCTTC,CASSTPRGNPGYTF
NA,NA,TRBV11-3,TRBJ2-7,TGTGCCAGCAGCTTAGGATACCGCTACGAGCAGTACTTC,CASSLGYRYEQYF
many,NA,TRBV3-1,TRBJ1-2,TGTGCCAGCAGCCAAGAAGTTTCGAGGACAGTCAATGGCTACACCTTC,CASSQEVSRTVNGYTF
many,NA,TRBV10-2,TRBJ1-1,TGCGCCAGCAGTGAGTCGCGGGGCACTGAAGCTTTCTTT,CASSESRGTEAFF
NA,NA,TRBV18,TRBJ2-1,TGTGCCAGCTCAACCACAGGGTCCGGTTCCTACAATGAGCAGTTCTTC,CASSTTGSGSYNEQFF
many,NA,TRBV6-2/TRBV6-3,TRBJ2-3,TGTGCCAGCAGCCGCTTCACAGATACGCAGTATTTT,CASSRFTDTQYF
many,NA,TRBV18,TRBJ1-2,TGTGCCAGCTCACCAGCACGGGATGGCTACACCTTC,CASSPARDGYTF
many,NA,TRBV7-2,TRBJ1-3,TGTGCCAGCAGGGCCGACTTACTCTCTGGAAACACCATATATTTT,CASRADLLSGNTIYF
few,TRBD1,TRBV20-1,TRBJ2-2,TGCAGTGCTCGACCCCGCACAGGGGCGAACACCGGGGAGCTGTTTTTT,CSARPRTGANTGELFF
many,NA,TRBV7-2,TRBJ1-1,TGTGCCAGCAGTTTCAGGGGTTCGGGCACTGAAGCTTTCTTT,CASSFRGSGTEAFF
many,TRBD1,TRBV11-2,TRBJ1-1,TGTGCCAGCAGCTTAGTCCCCAGGGGGCAAGCTTTCTTT,CASSLVPRGQAFF
many,NA,TRBV4-1,TRBJ1-6,TGCGCCAGCAGCCACCAAACGCGGGGACCAAGGTTTCGTAATTCACCCCTCCACTTT,CASSHQTRGPRFRNSPLHF
many,NA,TRBV7-8,TRBJ2-2,TGTGCCAGCAGCCCAGGGGGTCGGAGGGGGGCCGGGGAGCTGTTTTTT,CASSPGGRRGAGELFF
few,TRBD1,TRBV6-2/TRBV6-3,TRBJ2-2,TGTGCCAGCAGACAAGACGGGACAGGGGGCACCGGGGAGCTGTTTTTT,CASRQDGTGGTGELFF
many,NA,TRBV4-3,TRBJ1-1,TGCGCCAGCAGCCAAGATCCTTTTGTTGCGGGTGAAGCTTTCTTT,CASSQDPFVAGEAFF
many,NA,TRBV6-1,TRBJ2-1,TGTGCCAGCAGTGGTAGTAGGAGCTACAATGAGCAGTTCTTC,CASSGSRSYNEQFF
many,NA,TRBV4-1,TRBJ2-1,TGCGCCAGCAGTTTATTAGAGGGCCACACAATTTTCAATGAGCAGTTCTTC,CASSLLEGHTIFNEQFF
few,TRBD1,TRBV11-1,TRBJ2-1,TGTGCCAGCAGCCCTCCCCCGGGACAGGGTCAGCGGTGGGGTTTCAATGAGCAGTTCTTC,CASSPPPGQGQRWGFNEQFF
NA,NA,TRBV7-9,TRBJ2-1,TGTGCCAGCAGCCCGGGGTGGCGGGGGACACTTGGCAATGAGCAGTTCTTC,CASSPGWRGTLGNEQFF
many,TRBD2,TRBV11-1,TRBJ2-1,TGTGCCAGCAGCTTTAGCGGGGGGAATGAGCAGTTCTTC,CASSFSGGNEQFF
few,TRBD1,TRBV12-3/TRBV12-4,TRBJ1-5,TGTGCCAGCAGAGCCGGGACAGGGATTTTTGGGCCCCAGCATTTT,CASRAGTGIFGPQHF
many,NA,TRBV7-2,TRBJ1-2,TGTGCCAGCAACCGGGACACAGAGTCCTATGGCTACACCTTC,CASNRDTESYGYTF
many,NA,TRBV7-9,TRBJ2-1,TGTGCCAGCGAAAATGAGCAGTTCTTC,CASENEQFF
NA,NA,TRBV10-3,TRBJ1-1,TGTGCCATCAGTGAAAGGAGTGAAGCTTTCTTT,CAISERSEAFF
few,NA,TRBV4-1,TRBJ1-5,TGCGCCAGCAGCCCTACCGGGACGGAATATCAGCCCCAGCATTTT,CASSPTGTEYQPQHF
NA,NA,TRBV7-2,TRBJ2-3,TGTGCCAGCAGCTTGGGGAGCATTACAGATACGCAGTATTTT,CASSLGSITDTQYF
few,NA,TRBV7-2,TRBJ1-4,TGTGCCAGCAGCTTCGGGGGCATGAATGAAAAACTGTTTTTT,CASSFGGMNEKLFF
NA,NA,TRBV5-4,TRBJ1-4,TGTGCCAGCAGCTGGGGACTTGCAGGGGAAAATGAAAAACTGTTTTTT,CASSWGLAGENEKLFF
few,TRBD2,TRBV14,TRBJ2-1,TGTGCCAGCAGCCGCGAGCTCCCGGGACTAGCGACTTACAATGAGCAGTTCTTC,CASSRELPGLATYNEQFF
many,TRBD1,TRBV12-3/TRBV12-4,TRBJ2-2,TGTGCCAGCAGGTTTACCGGGACAGGGGGATCCGGGGAGCTGTTTTTT,CASRFTGTGGSGELFF
many,NA,TRBV7-2,TRBJ1-4,TGTGCCAGCAGCTTATTAATCAATGAAAAACTGTTTTTT,CASSLLINEKLFF
many,NA,TRBV3-1,TRBJ2-5,TGTGCCAGCTCTCGGGACACCCAAGAGACCCAGTACTTC,CASSRDTQETQYF
few,NA,TRBV10-3,TRBJ2-3,TGTGCCACCGGGCTGGGCACAGATACGCAGTATTTT,CATGLGTDTQYF